One sample yielded the 28 T cell receptor beta chains listed below, sequenced in a study of regulatory and conventional T cells in RAG deficiency. The data were produced by immunoSEQ multiplex PCR, yet TCRdb's version contains in-frame clones alone and is incomplete. The sample records roughly 28,000 clones, about 95% being singletons. Blood CD4+ CD25-low CD127-high conventional T cells supplied the genomic DNA template. The same sample was also studied in work on regulatory T cells. From that report: The primer mix had 52 TRBV and 13 TRBJ primers.

The source material was CD25- CD4+ T cells sorted from blood. Every receptor here comes from a human donor in good health.

J is TRBJ1-3 and V is TRBV11-3; D may be TRBD1 (5 bases). CDR3 length equals 13 residues. Trimming removed 3 bases from V and 2 bases from J, with 5 bases in between. The germline CDR1 and CDR2 sequences are SGHNT and YENEEA. The CDR3 sequence: CASSLTAGNTIYF. CDR3 in DNA: TGTGCCAGCAGCTTGACAGCTGGAAACACCATATATTTT.

The V and J genes are TRBV19 and TRBJ1-2; D gene ambiguous. Looked up from germline, CDR1 is LNHDA and CDR2 is SQIVND (reference sequence). The CDR3 is 12 amino acids. The V end lost 7 bases, the J end lost 5 bases, and 11 bases lay between the germline ends. The CDR3, as DNA: TGTGCCAGTAAAGGGCGGGGTTATGGCTACACCTTC. Amino acid sequence: CASKGRGYGYTF.

The genes are TRBV7-8 and TRBJ1-2; TRBD1 agrees at 9 bases. The J segment lost 6 bases and the V segment lost 1 base, leaving 6 bases of the junction unmatched. The CDR3 consists of 15 residues. Looked up from germline, CDR1 is SGHVS and CDR2 is FQNEAQ. The CDR3 coding sequence is TGTGCCAGCAGCTTAGAGCGGGACAGGGCTCATGGCTACACCTTC. Translation: CASSLERDRAHGYTF.

The CDR3 spells CASRPSTGGADGYTF. CDR3 in DNA: TGTGCCAGCAGACCCTCGACAGGGGGCGCGGATGGCTACACCTTC. The rearrangement links TRBV18 to TRBJ1-2; 10 bases fit TRBD1. The J segment lost 6 bases and the V segment lost 8 bases, leaving 12 bases of the junction unmatched. CDR1 KGHSH and CDR2 LQKENI come from the germline V gene. The CDR3 has 15 residues. The full variable domain, in which reference TRBV18 and TRBJ1-2 provide the parts outside the CDR3, is NAGVMQNPRHLVRRRGQEARLRCSPMKGHSHVYWYRQLPEEGLKFMVYLQKENIIDESGMPKERFSAEFPKEGPSILRIQQVVRGDSAAYFCASRPSTGGADGYTFGSGTRLTVV.

This rearrangement joins TRBV7-3 to TRBJ1-4; 9 bases fit TRBD1. This CDR3 region has 18 residues. The ends lost 3 bases at V and 7 bases at J; junction bases unmatched: 15. Germline CDR1 is SGHTA and CDR2 is FQGTGA. CDR3 sequence: CASSFSPKRGQGGEKLFF. CDR3 in DNA: TGTGCCAGCAGCTTCTCCCCCAAGAGGGGACAGGGAGGTGAAAAACTGTTTTTT.

This sequence joins TRBV11-2 and TRBJ2-7; D is ambiguous. V lost 0 bases, J lost 1 base, and 7 bases lay in between. Germline assignment: CDR1 SGHAT and CDR2 FQNNGV. The CDR3 contains 14 residues. Here the CDR3 DNA reads TGTGCCAGCAGCTTAGACACAGATTCCTACGAGCAGTACTTC. It codes for CASSLDTDSYEQYF. Filled out from reference TRBV11-2 and TRBJ2-7, the complete variable domain reads EAGVAQSPRYKIIEKRQSVAFWCNPISGHATLYWYQQILGQGPKLLIQFQNNGVVDDSQLPKDRFSAERLKGVDSTLKIQPAKLEDSAVYLCASSLDTDSYEQYFGPGTRLTVT.

The table lists this clone with a count of one. This chain links TRBV19 with TRBJ1-5; D is undetermined. V dropped 5 bases and J dropped 3 bases, with 8 bases sitting between them. Germline assignment: CDR1 LNHDA and CDR2 SQIVND (reference sequence). This CDR3 contains 13 residues. The CDR3 DNA reads TGTGCCAGTAGTCGACTGCCCAATCAGCCCCAGCATTTT. This codes for CASSRLPNQPQHF. The whole variable domain, remainder taken from reference TRBV19 and TRBJ1-5, is DGGITQSPKYLFRKEGQNVTLSCEQNLNHDAMYWYRQDPGQGLRLIYYSQIVNDFQKGDIAEGYSVSREKKESFPLTVTSAQKNPTAFYLCASSRLPNQPQHFGDGTRLSIL.

This chain uses TRBV19 with TRBJ2-7, with TRBD1 matching 7 bases. The CDR3 length is 13 residues. Germline values: CDR1 LNHDA, CDR2 SQIVND (reference sequence). With V trimmed by 6 bases and J by 8 bases, 10 bases remained unmatched. This CDR3 is CASSGSQGEKQYF. The DNA for the CDR3 is TGTGCCAGTAGCGGCAGTCAGGGGGAGAAGCAGTACTTC. Together with reference TRBV19 and TRBJ2-7, the CDR3 gives the full variable domain: DGGITQSPKYLFRKEGQNVTLSCEQNLNHDAMYWYRQDPGQGLRLIYYSQIVNDFQKGDIAEGYSVSREKKESFPLTVTSAQKNPTAFYLCASSGSQGEKQYFGPGTRLTVT.

V and J are TRBV11-3 and TRBJ2-3, with no clear D. V lost 0 bases and J 8 bases, leaving 9 bases between the germline ends. The CDR3 runs to 13 residues. The germline CDR1 and CDR2 sequences are SGHNT and YENEEA. The DNA for the CDR3 is TGTGCCAGCAGCTTAGATCTTTACGGTACGCAGTATTTT. Protein: CASSLDLYGTQYF.

The chain uses TRBV5-6 and TRBJ2-7, with D uncertain. V lost 0 bases to trimming and J lost 2 bases, with 9 bases between them. The CDR3 sequence is 14 residues long. From germline, CDR1 is SGHDT and CDR2 YYEEEE. The CDR3 nucleotides read TGTGCCAGCAGCTTGGAGTTGCAGACCTACGAGCAGTACTTC. Amino acids: CASSLELQTYEQYF.

The chain joins TRBV10-2 to TRBJ2-1, with TRBD2 matching 10 bases. The CDR3 is made up of 14 amino acids. CDR1 is WSHSY and CDR2 is SAAADI in the germline V gene. J gave up 3 bases and V 7 bases, and 3 bases lay outside the gene matches. In DNA, the CDR3 is TGCGCCAGCAATCTAGCGGGGGACTACAATGAGCAGTTCTTC. Amino acids: CASNLAGDYNEQFF.

The V and J genes are TRBV7-2 and TRBJ2-1; no firm D call. Germline-derived CDR1 and CDR2 are SGHTA and FQGNSA. The CDR3 runs 15 residues. Trimming left V 4 bases short and J 0 bases short, with 10 bases between. For the CDR3, the DNA is TGTGCCAGCAGCTCCCAGACTGGCTCCTACAATGAGCAGTTCTTC. Protein sequence: CASSSQTGSYNEQFF.

This rearrangement joins TRBV5-1 to TRBJ2-3; maybe TRBD2 (6 bases). Between the trimmed V and J ends, which lost 3 bases and 0 bases, there was a span of 8 bases. This CDR3 is built from 14 residues. The V gene's germline CDR1 is SGHRS and CDR2 YFSETQ. The CDR3 spells CASSSGTSTDTQYF. The DNA for the CDR3 is TGCGCCAGCAGCTCCGGGACTAGCACAGATACGCAGTATTTT. Full variable domain (remainder filled in from reference TRBV5-1 and TRBJ2-3): KAGVTQTPRYLIKTRGQQVTLSCSPISGHRSVSWYQQTPGQGLQFLFEYFSETQRNKGNFPGRFSGRQFSNSRSEMNVSTLELGDSALYLCASSSGTSTDTQYFGPGTRLTVL.

V and J are TRBV5-1 and TRBJ2-7; 11 bases fit TRBD2. V was clipped by 5 bases and J by 4 bases; unmatched bases: 5. The length of the CDR3 is 14 residues. Per germline, CDR1 SGHRS and CDR2 YFSETQ. CDR3 amino acids: CASSFSGGAYEQYF. DNA for the CDR3: TGCGCCAGCAGTTTTAGCGGGGGGGCGTACGAGCAGTACTTC.

V usage is TRBV29-1 and J usage is TRBJ1-2; D might be TRBD1 (5 bases). With 5 bases removed from V and 1 base from J, the gap between germline ends came to 17 bases. Looked up from germline, CDR1 is SQVTM and CDR2 is ANQGSEA. This CDR3 contains 15 residues. The CDR3 loop is CSVQGRGDDNYGYTF. The CDR3 DNA sequence: TGCAGCGTTCAAGGGCGGGGGGACGATAACTATGGCTACACCTTC. The whole variable domain, remainder taken from reference TRBV29-1 and TRBJ1-2, is SAVISQKPSRDICQRGTSLTIQCQVDSQVTMMFWYRQQPGQSLTLIATANQGSEATYESGFVIDKFPISRPNLTFSTLTVSNMSPEDSSIYLCSVQGRGDDNYGYTFGSGTRLTVV.

This rearrangement joins TRBV12-1 to TRBJ1-2. TRBV12-1 is annotated as a pseudogene. CDR3 length equals 13 residues. CDR3 DNA: TGTGCCAGCAGCCCGCCGGCGAGGTATGGCTACACCTTC. Translation gives CASSPPARYGYTF.

The rearrangement joins TRBV21-1 to TRBJ1-1; the D call of TRBD1 is as the table states it, not checked on the DNA. TRBV21-1 is an annotated pseudogene. This CDR3 has 15 amino acids. CDR3 DNA: TGTGCCAGGGCTCCCGGGACAGGGCCGAACACTGAAGCTTTCTTT. Translating it yields CARAPGTGPNTEAFF.

This clone was detected once. J is TRBJ1-5 and V is TRBV5-1, with TRBD1 matching 7 bases. The CDR3 runs to 16 residues. Germline CDR1 is SGHRS and CDR2 is YFSETQ. V gave up 4 bases and J gave up 5 bases; unmatched junction bases: 12. CDR3 nucleotides: TGCGCCAGCAGCCCCGACGGACAGGTGGTGGATCAGCCCCAGCATTTT. This translates into CASSPDGQVVDQPQHF.

The chain recombines TRBV2 with TRBJ2-1, with TRBD1 identical over 10 bases. Germline CDR1 reads SNHLY; CDR2 reads FYNNEI. J was trimmed by 6 bases and V by 8 bases; bases with no gene match: 7. There are 14 residues in the CDR3. CDR3 region: CASPGTGEINEQFF. The CDR3 coding sequence is TGTGCCAGCCCCGGGACAGGGGAAATCAATGAGCAGTTCTTC.

The rearrangement joins TRBV7-9 to TRBJ2-2; 9 bases match TRBD2. J lost 12 bases, V lost 3 bases, and 2 bases had no gene match. The CDR3 contains 12 residues. Germline lookup yields CDR1 SEHNR and CDR2 FQNEAQ (reference sequence). CDR3 sequence: CASSLRGGKLFF. The CDR3 DNA sequence: TGTGCCAGCAGCTTGCGGGGGGGGAAGCTGTTTTTT.

The DNA of the CDR3 is TGTGCCAGCAGCTCAGCCACGGGACAGGTTGTACAAGCTAACTATGGCTACACCTTC. It encodes CASSSATGQVVQANYGYTF. The chain combines TRBV11-2 with TRBJ1-2; TRBD1 agrees at 8 bases. The V segment lost 4 bases and the J segment 0 bases; nucleotides outside the gene matches: 16. This CDR3 has 19 residues. In germline, CDR1 is SGHAT, CDR2 FQNNGV.

The chain uses TRBV15 and TRBJ2-1, with 7 nucleotides matching TRBD1. Germline V CDR1 and CDR2: LNHNV, YYDKDF (reference sequence). The CDR3 is 15 residues long. Losses at the gene ends were 5 bases for V and 2 bases for J; bases not matched to a gene: 6. CDR3 residues: CATSPQGTAYNEQFF. Here the CDR3 DNA reads TGTGCCACCAGCCCTCAGGGGACAGCCTACAATGAGCAGTTCTTC.

The chain employs TRBV19 and TRBJ2-1; 8 bases are shared with TRBD2. J was trimmed by 8 bases and V by 7 bases; bases with no gene match: 4. The germline CDR1 and CDR2 sequences are LNHDA and SQIVND (reference sequence). CDR3 length equals 12 residues. CDR3 region: CASNGLAYEQFF. CDR3 DNA sequence: TGTGCCAGTAACGGACTAGCCTATGAGCAGTTCTTC.

The chain carries TRBV5-1 and TRBJ2-7; 7 positions match TRBD1. Germline assignment: CDR1 SGHRS and CDR2 YFSETQ. The CDR3 runs to 13 residues. V lost 4 bases to trimming and J lost 3 bases; unmatched junction nucleotides: 4. This chain's CDR3 is CASSPGQVYEQYF. Here the CDR3 DNA reads TGCGCCAGCAGCCCAGGACAGGTCTACGAGCAGTACTTC.

The chain joins TRBV30 to TRBJ2-3, with 9 bases identical to TRBD2. V lost 0 bases to trimming and J lost 1 base; unmatched junction nucleotides: 5. There are 16 residues in the CDR3. Germline V gene sequence: CDR1 GTSNPN, CDR2 SVGIG (reference sequence). The CDR3 reads CAWSVGLAGGTDTQYF. DNA of the CDR3: TGTGCCTGGAGTGTTGGGTTAGCGGGAGGCACAGATACGCAGTATTTT.

A word on this clone: One end of the junction does not line up with germline, which may come from a read error. The same CDR3 arises from other DNA sequences in this sample as well. The chain combines TRBV5-4 with TRBJ1-1; D is ambiguous. CDR3 length equals 15 residues. CDR1 is SGHNT and CDR2 is YYREEE in the germline V gene (reference sequence). The CDR3 bases are TGTGCCAGCAGCTTGGCCGTGGCGGTGAATACTGAAGCTTTCTTT. Protein product: CASSLAVAVNTEAFF.

The chain carries TRBV28 and TRBJ1-4, with D possibly matching TRBD1 (6 bases). This CDR3 has 17 residues. Germline V gene lookup returns CDR1 MDHEN and CDR2 SYDVKM. Trimming took 1 base from V and 2 from J, leaving 14 bases between them. CDR3 sequence reads: CASSLLPRGRTNEKLFF. CDR3 coding DNA: TGTGCCAGCAGTTTATTGCCCAGGGGACGGACTAATGAAAAACTGTTTTTT.

J is TRBJ2-6 and V is TRBV9, with D perhaps TRBD1 (5 bases). Trimming shortened V by 0 bases and J by 2 bases, and 15 bases separated the two germline ends. The germline gives CDR1 SGDLS, CDR2 YYNGEE. The CDR3 loop spans 18 amino acids. CDR3 sequence: CASSVDQGPRAGANVLTF. In nucleotides, the CDR3 is TGTGCCAGCAGCGTAGATCAGGGTCCCCGGGCTGGGGCCAACGTCCTGACTTTC. Full variable domain (remainder filled in from reference TRBV9 and TRBJ2-6): DSGVTQTPKHLITATGQRVTLRCSPRSGDLSVYWYQQSLDQGLQFLIQYYNGEERAKGNILERFSAQQFPDLHSELNLSSLELGDSALYFCASSVDQGPRAGANVLTFGAGSRLTVL.